A single sample gave rise to the 25 T cell receptor beta chains below, sequenced in a study of blood T cells in healthy people across ages. PCR was performed a second time for roughly 7 to 12 cycles using a sample-barcoded 5' primer and a J-beta primer mix. TCRdb redid the calling of the 5' RACE reads with MiXCR, one entry per CDR3 protein. The table shows over 500,000 distinct CDR3 sequences, with 52% occurring only once. The material sequenced was blood. The receptors come from a woman older than 75 in good health.

The chain is built from TRBV4-3 and TRBJ2-3; 11 nucleotides line up with TRBD2. Germline V lookup: CDR1 LGHNA, CDR2 YSLEER. J lost 6 bases, V lost 4 bases, and 6 bases had no gene match. CDR3 length: 15 amino acids. CDR3 DNA: TGCGCCAGCAGCCGATCCGGGACTAGCGGCGATACGCAGTATTTT. This gives the protein CASSRSGTSGDTQYF.

Only a few counts were recorded for this clonotype. As DNA, the CDR3 is TGTGCCAGCAGCTTAAAGCTAGCGGGAACCTACGAGCAGTACTTC. This encodes CASSLKLAGTYEQYF. V gene TRBV13 combines with J gene TRBJ2-7; the match to TRBD2 covers 9 bases. Germline CDR1 PRHDT, CDR2 FYEKMQ (reference sequence). With V trimmed by 2 bases and J by 2 bases, 4 bases remained unmatched. This CDR3 spans 15 amino acids.

The chain joins TRBV20-1 to TRBJ1-1; D is ambiguous. Germline values: CDR1 DFQATT, CDR2 SNEGSKA (reference sequence). This CDR3 has 14 amino acids. Trimming removed 6 bases from V and 1 base from J, with 15 bases in between. The CDR3 is CSAENPRRNTEAFF. The CDR3 DNA is TGCAGTGCAGAGAACCCGCGACGGAACACTGAAGCTTTCTTT.

Regarding this clonotype: A read error may explain this, as a much larger clone is one base away. The genes are TRBV18 and TRBJ2-3, with 8 bases aligning to TRBD2. This CDR3 contains 15 residues. Germline loops: CDR1 KGHSH, CDR2 LQKENI. Trimming took 5 bases from V and 2 from J; bases not matched to a gene: 6. The CDR3 region has the DNA TGTGCCAGCTCAATGGGACTAGAGGTCACAGATACGCAGTATTTT. It is translated as CASSMGLEVTDTQYF.

The V and J genes are TRBV25-1 and TRBJ2-1; D perhaps matches TRBD2 (5 bases). The V end lost 3 bases, the J end lost 4 bases, and 10 bases lay between the germline ends. Germline lookup yields CDR1 MGHDK and CDR2 SYGVNS. The CDR3 has 14 amino acids. The CDR3, as DNA: TGTGCCAGCAGTGACAGCGGAGAATACAATGAGCAGTTCTTC. Residues: CASSDSGEYNEQFF.

The chain has TRBV5-1 and TRBJ2-1; 10 nucleotides match TRBD2. Germline CDR1 SGHRS, CDR2 YFSETQ. There are 15 residues in the CDR3. V shed 1 base, J shed 9 bases, and the junction held 7 bases outside the gene matches. CDR3 sequence reads: CASSLSTSGRGEQFF. The DNA for the CDR3 is TGCGCCAGCAGCTTGTCGACTAGCGGGCGGGGTGAGCAGTTCTTC. The variable domain in full, completed from reference TRBV5-1 and TRBJ2-1, reads KAGVTQTPRYLIKTRGQQVTLSCSPISGHRSVSWYQQTPGQGLQFLFEYFSETQRNKGNFPGRFSGRQFSNSRSEMNVSTLELGDSALYLCASSLSTSGRGEQFFGPGTRLTVL.

This clonotype was observed once. The V gene is TRBV28, the J gene TRBJ2-1, with TRBD2 identical over 10 bases. V lost 6 bases and J lost 0; bases outside the gene matches: 5. Germline V gene sequence: CDR1 MDHEN, CDR2 SYDVKM. CDR3 length: 16 residues. The CDR3 loop is CASSPGLAFSYNEQFF. The CDR3 DNA is TGTGCCAGCAGCCCGGGACTAGCGTTCTCCTACAATGAGCAGTTCTTC.

The chain uses TRBV11-1 and TRBJ2-1; tentatively, D is TRBD2 (5 bases). The V end lost 8 bases, the J end lost 1 base, and 12 bases lay between the germline ends. The CDR3 loop spans 14 amino acids. Looked up from germline, CDR1 is SGHAT and CDR2 is FQDESV (reference sequence). For the CDR3, the DNA is TGTGCCAGCGCGGAGGAGGTTTCCTACAATGAGCAGTTCTTC. Encoded protein: CASAEEVSYNEQFF. Full variable domain (outside the CDR3, taken from reference TRBV11-1 and TRBJ2-1): EAEVAQSPRYKITEKSQAVAFWCDPISGHATLYWYRQILGQGPELLVQFQDESVVDDSQLPKDRFSAERLKGVDSTLKIQPAELGDSAMYLCASAEEVSYNEQFFGPGTRLTVL.

This clonotype was counted a few times. The chain uses TRBV18 and TRBJ2-5, with 9 bases that match TRBD2. With 4 bases clipped from V and 5 bases from J, the junction kept 8 bases outside the gene matches. This CDR3 has 15 amino acids. Germline V gives CDR1 KGHSH, CDR2 LQKENI. CDR3 sequence reads: CASSQVAGDGETQYF. CDR3 nucleotides: TGTGCCAGCTCACAGGTAGCGGGAGATGGTGAGACCCAGTACTTC.

This sequence joins TRBV29-1 and TRBJ2-3; D uncertain. Germline CDR1 and CDR2: SQVTM and ANQGSEA. This CDR3 has 12 amino acids. V lost 4 bases and J lost 4, with 9 bases in between. CDR3: CSVGTPSDTQYF. CDR3 nucleotide sequence: TGCAGCGTTGGGACCCCTTCAGATACGCAGTATTTT.

This clonotype was counted many times. This chain uses TRBV29-1 with TRBJ1-2; D not resolved. Germline-derived CDR1 and CDR2 are SQVTM and ANQGSEA. The V end was cut by 0 bases, the J end by 4 bases, with 9 bases between. The CDR3 contains 13 residues. As DNA, the CDR3 is TGCAGCGTTGAAGATGCGGGTCCCTATGGCTACACCTTC. This codes for CSVEDAGPYGYTF.

In its sample, this clonotype was seen many times. The chain employs TRBV3-1 and TRBJ2-1; D gene ambiguous. V shed 4 bases and J shed 8 bases, with 9 bases lying between them. CDR1 LGHDT and CDR2 YNNKEL come from the germline V gene (reference sequence). This CDR3 contains 12 residues. DNA for the CDR3: TGTGCCAGCAGCCCCCATGTGGATGAGCAGTTCTTC. It codes for CASSPHVDEQFF.

The chain carries TRBV3-1 and TRBJ1-4; no firm D call. V was clipped by 4 bases and J by 2 bases, with 11 bases between them. This CDR3 region has 15 residues. Germline CDR1 is LGHDT and CDR2 is YNNKEL (reference sequence). DNA for the CDR3: TGTGCCAGCAGCCGTCCTGGCCAGACTAATGAAAAACTGTTTTTT. This encodes CASSRPGQTNEKLFF.

The J gene is TRBJ2-1, the V gene TRBV7-3; 10 nucleotides agree with TRBD2. CDR3 length: 15 residues. Germline V gives CDR1 SGHTA, CDR2 FQGTGA. With 2 bases clipped from V and 7 bases from J, the junction kept 5 bases outside the gene matches. The CDR3 region is CASSLPLAGVNEQFF. In DNA form, the CDR3 reads TGTGCCAGCAGCTTACCGCTAGCGGGGGTAAATGAGCAGTTCTTC.

J is TRBJ2-5 and V is TRBV7-2, with TRBD2 matching 7 bases. This CDR3 spans 14 amino acids. CDR1 and CDR2 from the germline V gene are SGHTA and FQGNSA. Trimming at V came to 5 bases and at J to 11 bases, leaving 14 bases not matched to a gene. The CDR3 region is CASSTPGLYYGQYF. The CDR3 DNA is TGTGCCAGCAGCACTCCGGGACTATATTACGGGCAGTACTTC.

This clonotype was recorded many times. The V gene is TRBV29-1, the J gene TRBJ2-3; 11 bases line up with TRBD1. This CDR3 contains 15 residues. Germline values: CDR1 SQVTM, CDR2 ANQGSEA. V dropped 6 bases and J dropped 4; count of bases not matched to a gene: 9. In DNA, the CDR3 is TGCAGCGTAGGGGGGGACAGGGGGTTCGCAGATACGCAGTATTTT. It translates to CSVGGDRGFADTQYF.

This clonotype was observed a handful of times. A single base separates this from a much larger clone, so it may be a read error. The genes are TRBV11-2 and TRBJ2-5; D is perhaps TRBD2 (6 bases). V was shortened by 1 base and J by 7 bases, with 16 bases between the two germline ends. Germline V CDR1 and CDR2: SGHAT, FQNNGV. This CDR3 has 15 residues. CDR3 nucleotide sequence: TGTGCCAGCAGCTTAGGTCGGGGGTTAGGGTGGACCCAGTACTTC. This encodes CASSLGRGLGWTQYF.

This sequence joins TRBV12-3 or TRBV12-4 and TRBJ2-5, with D uncertain. The CDR3 totals 15 residues. Trimming took off 6 bases at V and 11 bases at J, with 25 bases between the two ends. DNA of the CDR3: TGTGCCAGCAGACCCATGACTGCAGGTGTCCAGGAGCAGTACTTC. It yields the protein CASRPMTAGVQEQYF.

This clonotype has ten or more counts. The chain combines TRBV25-1 with TRBJ2-6, with 8 bases lining up with TRBD1. The ends lost 4 bases at V and 1 base at J; junction bases unmatched: 9. CDR1 MGHDK and CDR2 SYGVNS come from the germline V gene. The CDR3 length is 18 residues. The CDR3 nucleotides read TGTGCCAGCAGTGCGTATTCAGGGGGCTCGTCTGGGGCCAACGTCCTGACTTTC. It codes for CASSAYSGGSSGANVLTF.

The chain uses TRBV4-2 and TRBJ1-1; 7 bases fit TRBD1. Germline V CDR1 and CDR2: LGHNA, YNFKEQ. The CDR3 is made up of 16 amino acids. J was trimmed by 4 bases and V by 0 bases; bases with no gene match: 8. The CDR3 here is CASSQDTGAGGTEAFF. The CDR3 DNA reads as TGTGCCAGCAGCCAAGATACAGGGGCAGGAGGCACTGAAGCTTTCTTT.

This sequence joins TRBV10-3 and TRBJ2-2; D possibly corresponds to TRBD2 (6 bases). The CDR3 loop spans 13 amino acids. CDR1 and CDR2 (germline): ENHRY, SYGVKD. The V gene lost 5 bases and the J gene lost 4 bases, with 8 bases spanning the gap. CDR3 residues: CAISRAGTGELFF. As DNA, the CDR3 is TGTGCCATCAGTCGAGCGGGCACCGGGGAGCTGTTTTTT.

The chain is built from TRBV12-5 and TRBJ2-2; D is undetermined. Germline lookup yields CDR1 LGHNT and CDR2 FRNRAP. CDR3 length: 13 residues. V was pared by 3 bases and J by 1 base, with 3 bases between. The CDR3 nucleotides are TGTGCTAGTGGTTTATGGAACACCGGGGAGCTGTTTTTT. Translation gives CASGLWNTGELFF.

This clonotype turned up a few times. The chain is built from TRBV7-8 and TRBJ2-3; 8 positions agree with TRBD2. The ends lost 10 bases at V and 2 bases at J; junction bases unmatched: 5. The CDR3 runs 13 residues. Per the germline V gene, CDR1 is SGHVS and CDR2 is FQNEAQ. The CDR3: CATQAGVTDTQYF. The CDR3 DNA is TGTGCCACCCAAGCGGGGGTCACAGATACGCAGTATTTT.

This clonotype was detected many times. The genes are TRBV20-1 and TRBJ1-1, with 9 bases aligning to TRBD1. CDR1 is DFQATT, CDR2 SNEGSKA, per germline (reference sequence). The CDR3 is 12 amino acids. V gave up 0 bases and J gave up 10 bases; unmatched junction bases: 3. The CDR3 spells CSAREGQGVAFF. The CDR3 DNA follows: TGCAGTGCTAGAGAGGGACAGGGAGTAGCTTTCTTT.

The V call is TRBV4-1, the J call TRBJ2-5, with no clear D. The CDR3 is 15 amino acids. The germline gives CDR1 MGHRA, CDR2 YSYEKL. The germline V and J ends were trimmed by 2 bases and 4 bases, with 14 bases remaining between them. CDR3 region: CASSQSWVGSETQYF. Written as DNA, the CDR3 is TGCGCCAGCAGCCAAAGTTGGGTTGGTTCAGAGACCCAGTACTTC.